These T cell receptor beta chains were read from a single sample in a study of blood T cells in healthy people across ages. TCRdb re-derived calls from the 5' RACE reads in MiXCR, one entry per CDR3 protein. The table has about 720,000 distinct CDR3 sequences, roughly 20% seen once. Sequencing was performed on blood. The receptors were gathered from a man between 65 and 80 years old in good health. CDR3s include the opening cysteine and the closing phenylalanine or tryptophan. The D gene is left open where the match is weak. For some rows the clone size is stated as once, few or many, or as a class when expanded; others skip it.

J: TRBJ2-3; D: TRBD2; V: TRBV20-1; size: NA; DNA: TGCAGTGCTCCCGGGGGGGCAATGGGGGATACGCAGTATTTT; CDR3: CSAPGGAMGDTQYF
J: TRBJ2-1; D: TRBD2; V: TRBV7-9; size: few; DNA: TGTGCCAGCAGCTCTAGCGGGACTCCCTTCAATGAGCAGTTCTTC; CDR3: CASSSSGTPFNEQFF
J: TRBJ1-2; D: TRBD1; V: TRBV5-1; size: few; DNA: TGCGCCAGCAGCTTGGGCGGACAGGGGGCGGTTCGCTACACCTTC; CDR3: CASSLGGQGAVRYTF
J: TRBJ2-3; D: NA; V: TRBV12-3/TRBV12-4; size: NA; DNA: TGTGCCAGCAGTTTTGGGGGGATAAATACGCAGTATTTT; CDR3: CASSFGGINTQYF
J: TRBJ2-7; D: TRBD1; V: TRBV28; size: NA; DNA: TGTGCCAGCAGTCTCCCGGGACAGAAAAACGAGCAGTACTTC; CDR3: CASSLPGQKNEQYF
J: TRBJ2-1; D: NA; V: TRBV7-6; size: few; DNA: TGTGCCAGCAGCTCTGACTATCACCCCTACAATGAGCAGTTCTTC; CDR3: CASSSDYHPYNEQFF
J: TRBJ2-3; D: TRBD2; V: TRBV6-6; size: NA; DNA: TGTGCCAGCATGGAGGCGGGGGCAGATACGCAGTATTTT; CDR3: CASMEAGADTQYF
J: TRBJ2-1; D: NA; V: TRBV19; size: few; DNA: TGTGCCAGTAGACGTCGACACGAGGACTACAATGAGCAGTTCTTC; CDR3: CASRRRHEDYNEQFF
J: TRBJ1-5; D: TRBD1; V: TRBV20-1; size: NA; DNA: TGCAGTGCTAGCGAACCGACAGGGCTAAAGGCCCAGCATTTT; CDR3: CSASEPTGLKAQHF
J: TRBJ2-1; D: TRBD2; V: TRBV29-1; size: NA; DNA: TGCAGCGTTGAAGGGGGACTAATGCTCAATGAGCAGTTCTTC; CDR3: CSVEGGLMLNEQFF
J: TRBJ2-7; D: TRBD1; V: TRBV5-6; size: few; DNA: TGTGCCAGCAGCTTGGGGACAGGGAATCGGTTGTACTTC; CDR3: CASSLGTGNRLYF
J: TRBJ1-3; D: NA; V: TRBV20-1; size: NA; DNA: TGCAGTGCTTTCTCCGGGACAACTGGAAACACCATATATTTT; CDR3: CSAFSGTTGNTIYF
J: TRBJ1-1; D: NA; V: TRBV7-9; size: NA; DNA: TGTGCCAGCAGCTTAGAGGTGGGCAGCTCTGAAGCTTTCTTT; CDR3: CASSLEVGSSEAFF
J: TRBJ2-7; D: NA; V: TRBV3-1; size: NA; DNA: TGTGCCAGCAGCCAAGGACTCTGGGACCCCTTAACGTTCTTC; CDR3: CASSQGLWDPLTFF
J: TRBJ2-7; D: TRBD1; V: TRBV14; size: NA; DNA: TGTGCCAGCAGCCCCCGGGACAGGAGCATCCTAAACGAGCAGTACTTC; CDR3: CASSPRDRSILNEQYF
J: TRBJ2-3; D: TRBD2; V: TRBV20-1; size: few; DNA: TGCAGTGCTAGAGATGGGAGACTAGCGGGTTCCACTAGCACAGATACGCAGTATTTT; CDR3: CSARDGRLAGSTSTDTQYF
J: TRBJ2-3; D: TRBD2; V: TRBV20-1; size: NA; DNA: TGCAGTGCTAGGGGGAGGGGCGGCCCAAGCACAGATACGCAGTATTTT; CDR3: CSARGRGGPSTDTQYF
J: TRBJ2-1; D: NA; V: TRBV29-1; size: NA; DNA: TGCAGCGTCGATTCTAGCGCTTCCTACAATGAGCAGTTCTTC; CDR3: CSVDSSASYNEQFF
J: TRBJ2-7; D: NA; V: TRBV5-1; size: NA; DNA: TGCGCCAGCAGCCAGGGAATCTCCTCCTACGAGCAGTACTTC; CDR3: CASSQGISSYEQYF
J: TRBJ2-1; D: TRBD2; V: TRBV30; size: NA; DNA: TGTGCCTGGAGCAAAGGTAGCGGGAACAATGAGCAGTTCTTC; CDR3: CAWSKGSGNNEQFF
J: TRBJ2-2; D: TRBD2; V: TRBV6-2/TRBV6-3; size: NA; DNA: TGTGCCAGCAGTTACCCGGCTAGCGGGATAACCGGGGAGCTGTTTTTT; CDR3: CASSYPASGITGELFF
J: TRBJ2-1; D: TRBD1; V: TRBV14; size: NA; DNA: TGTGCCAGCAGCCAAAGAATCGGCGACAGGGGGCGTCATGAGCAGTTCTTC; CDR3: CASSQRIGDRGRHEQFF
J: TRBJ2-2; D: NA; V: TRBV5-1; size: NA; DNA: TGCGCCACCAGGGAGAAAGGGAACACCGGGGAGCTGTTTTTT; CDR3: CATREKGNTGELFF
J: TRBJ2-3; D: TRBD2; V: TRBV4-3; size: NA; DNA: TGCGCCAGCAGCCATTCTAGCGGAACAGATACGCAGTATTTT; CDR3: CASSHSSGTDTQYF
J: TRBJ1-4; D: TRBD1; V: TRBV30; size: few; DNA: TGTGCCTGGAGTACAGCCGGGACAGGCCTTGGAAAACGGTTTTTT; CDR3: CAWSTAGTGLGKRFF
J: TRBJ1-2; D: NA; V: TRBV10-3; size: NA; DNA: TGTGCCATCAGTGACCCCGGGACACCTAACTATGGCTACACCTTC; CDR3: CAISDPGTPNYGYTF
J: TRBJ2-3; D: TRBD1; V: TRBV5-1; size: few; DNA: TGCGCCAGCAGCTTTCGGACAGGGAGCACAGATACGCAGTATTTT; CDR3: CASSFRTGSTDTQYF
J: TRBJ2-7; D: NA; V: TRBV7-9; size: NA; DNA: TGTGCCAGCAGCTTTGGAGGGCTGTGGAACGAGCAGTACTTC; CDR3: CASSFGGLWNEQYF
J: TRBJ1-3; D: NA; V: TRBV7-8; size: few; DNA: TGTGCCAGCAGCTTACTCCGAACCTCTGGAAACACCATATATTTT; CDR3: CASSLLRTSGNTIYF
J: TRBJ2-1; D: TRBD2; V: TRBV11-3; size: few; DNA: TGTGCCAGCAGCGATCAACTAGCGGGAGTCGGCTATGAGCAGTTCTTC; CDR3: CASSDQLAGVGYEQFF
J: TRBJ2-5; D: NA; V: TRBV5-1; size: few; DNA: TGCGCCAGCAGCTTCGGAGGGACCCAGTACTTC; CDR3: CASSFGGTQYF
J: TRBJ2-1; D: NA; V: TRBV12-3/TRBV12-4; size: few; DNA: TGTGCCATCTCTCAGGGGAGCTCCTACAATGAGCAGTTCTTC; CDR3: CAISQGSSYNEQFF
J: TRBJ1-2; D: NA; V: TRBV20-1; size: NA; DNA: TGCAGTGCTAGTTTCCAGGGAGACGGCGACGGCTATGGCTACACCTTC; CDR3: CSASFQGDGDGYGYTF
J: TRBJ2-1; D: TRBD1; V: TRBV29-1; size: many; DNA: TGCAGCGTTGGACAGGGTGCGAGTGAGCAGTTCTTC; CDR3: CSVGQGASEQFF
J: TRBJ2-2; D: NA; V: TRBV5-5; size: NA; DNA: TGTGCCAGCAGCTTGCCCCGGCTAGCAGACACCGGGGAGCTGTTTTTT; CDR3: CASSLPRLADTGELFF
J: TRBJ1-1; D: TRBD1; V: TRBV20-1; size: few; DNA: TGCAGTGCTCGATCAATCAGGGGGAATACTGAAGCTTTCTTT; CDR3: CSARSIRGNTEAFF
J: TRBJ1-2; D: TRBD1; V: TRBV4-2; size: NA; DNA: TGTGCCAGCAGCCTAGGGACAGGGAGGGACTATGGCTACACCTTC; CDR3: CASSLGTGRDYGYTF
J: TRBJ2-3; D: TRBD2; V: TRBV20-1; size: NA; DNA: TGCAGTGCCACCGAACTAGCGGGGGGGTCTAGCACAGATACGCAGTATTTT; CDR3: CSATELAGGSSTDTQYF
J: TRBJ1-4; D: NA; V: TRBV3-1; size: NA; DNA: TGTGCCAGCAGCCAAGAGGAAAAACTGTTTTTT; CDR3: CASSQEEKLFF
J: TRBJ1-2; D: NA; V: TRBV20-1; size: many; DNA: TGCAGTGCTAGACCGGACGAGGGCTATGGCTACACCTTC; CDR3: CSARPDEGYGYTF
J: TRBJ2-3; D: TRBD2; V: TRBV6-2/TRBV6-3; size: NA; DNA: TGTGCCAGCAGTTACTCGTCAGGGACTAGCGGGATGGTCTTAACGCAGTATTTT; CDR3: CASSYSSGTSGMVLTQYF
J: TRBJ1-5; D: NA; V: TRBV6-6; size: NA; DNA: TGTGCCAGCAGCCCCTATGAGGGAAGTGAAAGCAATCAGCCCCAGCATTTT; CDR3: CASSPYEGSESNQPQHF
J: TRBJ2-1; D: NA; V: TRBV20-1; size: NA; DNA: TGCAGTGCCCCGAGAGGTCTCAATGAGCAGTTCTTC; CDR3: CSAPRGLNEQFF
J: TRBJ2-7; D: TRBD1; V: TRBV10-3; size: NA; DNA: TGTGCCATCAATAGGGACAGGGTCAACGAGCAGTACTTC; CDR3: CAINRDRVNEQYF
J: TRBJ1-6; D: NA; V: TRBV12-3/TRBV12-4; size: NA; DNA: TGTGCCAGCAGTTTAGGACAGCCGAATTCACCCCTCCACTTT; CDR3: CASSLGQPNSPLHF
J: TRBJ2-5; D: NA; V: TRBV5-6; size: NA; DNA: TGTGCCAGCAGCTTGGCCCCGGGCTACCAGGAGCAGTACTTC; CDR3: CASSLAPGYQEQYF
J: TRBJ2-1; D: TRBD2; V: TRBV12-3/TRBV12-4; size: NA; DNA: TGTGCCAGCAGCCAAACTAGCGCCTACTACAATGAGCAGTTCTTC; CDR3: CASSQTSAYYNEQFF